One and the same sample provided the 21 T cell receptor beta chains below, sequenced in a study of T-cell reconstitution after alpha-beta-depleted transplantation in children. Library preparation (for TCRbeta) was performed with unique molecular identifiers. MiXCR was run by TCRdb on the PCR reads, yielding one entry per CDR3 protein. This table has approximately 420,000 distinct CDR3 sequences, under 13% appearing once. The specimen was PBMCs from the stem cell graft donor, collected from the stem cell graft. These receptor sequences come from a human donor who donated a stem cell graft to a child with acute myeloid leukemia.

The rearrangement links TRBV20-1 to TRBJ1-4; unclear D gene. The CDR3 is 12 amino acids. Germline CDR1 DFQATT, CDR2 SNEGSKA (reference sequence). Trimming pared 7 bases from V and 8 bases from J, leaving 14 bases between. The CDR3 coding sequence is TGCAGTGGGAATGGCCCTAGGGAAAAACTGTTTTTT. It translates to CSGNGPREKLFF.

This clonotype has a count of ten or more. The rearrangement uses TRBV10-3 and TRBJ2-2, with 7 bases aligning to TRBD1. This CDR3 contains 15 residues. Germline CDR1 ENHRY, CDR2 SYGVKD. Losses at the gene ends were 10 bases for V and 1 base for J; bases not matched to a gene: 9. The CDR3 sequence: CATGGERKNTGELFF. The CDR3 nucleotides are TGTGCCACAGGGGGTGAGCGGAAGAACACCGGGGAGCTGTTTTTT.

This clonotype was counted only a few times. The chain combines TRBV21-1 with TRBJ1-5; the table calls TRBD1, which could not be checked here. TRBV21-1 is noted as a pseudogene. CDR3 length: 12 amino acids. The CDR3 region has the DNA TGTGCCAGCGATGGGGGGACAGTTAGTCAGCATTTT. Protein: CASDGGTVSQHF.

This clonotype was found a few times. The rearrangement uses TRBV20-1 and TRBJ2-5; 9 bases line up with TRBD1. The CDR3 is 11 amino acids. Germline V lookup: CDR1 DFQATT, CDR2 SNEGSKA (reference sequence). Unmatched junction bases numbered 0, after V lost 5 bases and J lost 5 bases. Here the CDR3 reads CSAGQGETQYF. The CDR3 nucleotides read TGCAGTGCTGGACAGGGGGAGACCCAGTACTTC.

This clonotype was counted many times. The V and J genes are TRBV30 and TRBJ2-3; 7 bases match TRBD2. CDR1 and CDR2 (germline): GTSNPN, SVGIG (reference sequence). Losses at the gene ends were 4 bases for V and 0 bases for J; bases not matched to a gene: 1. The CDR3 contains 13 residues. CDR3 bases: TGTGCCTGGAATAGCGGGAGCACAGATACGCAGTATTTT. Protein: CAWNSGSTDTQYF.

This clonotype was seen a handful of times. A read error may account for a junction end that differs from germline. DNA for the CDR3: TGTGCCAGCCGCTTAAGGGGGAAGTTCGAGGTTAGCACTGAAGCTTTCTTT. Protein sequence: CASRLRGKFEVSTEAFF. This sequence joins TRBV7-2 and TRBJ1-1; possibly TRBD1 for D (6 bases). The CDR3 runs 17 residues. The germline CDR1 and CDR2 sequences are SGHTA and FQGNSA.

CDR3: CSARAWRGTDTQYF. CDR3 bases: TGCAGTGCTAGAGCCTGGAGAGGGACAGATACGCAGTATTTT. The gene calls are TRBV20-1 and TRBJ2-3; maybe TRBD2 (5 bases). Between the trimmed V and J ends, which lost 1 base and 3 bases, there was a span of 11 bases. From germline, CDR1 is DFQATT and CDR2 SNEGSKA (reference sequence). The CDR3 has 14 residues.

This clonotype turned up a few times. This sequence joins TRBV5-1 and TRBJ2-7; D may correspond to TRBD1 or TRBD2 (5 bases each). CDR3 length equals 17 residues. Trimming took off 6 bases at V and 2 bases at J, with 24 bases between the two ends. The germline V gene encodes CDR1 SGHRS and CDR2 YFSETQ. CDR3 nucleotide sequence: TGCGCCAGCACCCCGACGGGGACCGGTAGACCGACCTACGAGCAGTACTTC. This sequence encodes CASTPTGTGRPTYEQYF. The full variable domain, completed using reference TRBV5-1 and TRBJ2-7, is KAGVTQTPRYLIKTRGQQVTLSCSPISGHRSVSWYQQTPGQGLQFLFEYFSETQRNKGNFPGRFSGRQFSNSRSEMNVSTLELGDSALYLCASTPTGTGRPTYEQYFGPGTRLTVT.

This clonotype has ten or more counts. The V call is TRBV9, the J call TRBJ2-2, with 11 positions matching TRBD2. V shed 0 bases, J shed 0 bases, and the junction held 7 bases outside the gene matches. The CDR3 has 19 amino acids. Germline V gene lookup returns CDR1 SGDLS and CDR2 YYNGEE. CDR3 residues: CASSVVLAGVIANTGELFF. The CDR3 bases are TGTGCCAGCAGCGTAGTACTAGCGGGGGTTATCGCGAACACCGGGGAGCTGTTTTTT. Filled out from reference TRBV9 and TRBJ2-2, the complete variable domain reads DSGVTQTPKHLITATGQRVTLRCSPRSGDLSVYWYQQSLDQGLQFLIQYYNGEERAKGNILERFSAQQFPDLHSELNLSSLELGDSALYFCASSVVLAGVIANTGELFFGEGSRLTVL.

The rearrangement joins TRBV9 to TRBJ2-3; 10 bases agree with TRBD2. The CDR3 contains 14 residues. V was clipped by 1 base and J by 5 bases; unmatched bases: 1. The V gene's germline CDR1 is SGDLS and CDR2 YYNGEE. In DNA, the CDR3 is TGTGCCAGCAGCGTAAGCGGGGGGGAAGATACGCAGTATTTT. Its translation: CASSVSGGEDTQYF.

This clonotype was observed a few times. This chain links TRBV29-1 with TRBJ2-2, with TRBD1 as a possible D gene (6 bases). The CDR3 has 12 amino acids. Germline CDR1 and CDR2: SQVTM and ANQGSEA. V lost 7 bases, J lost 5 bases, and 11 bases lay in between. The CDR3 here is CSADRATGELFF. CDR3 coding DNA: TGCAGCGCGGACAGAGCGACCGGGGAGCTGTTTTTT.

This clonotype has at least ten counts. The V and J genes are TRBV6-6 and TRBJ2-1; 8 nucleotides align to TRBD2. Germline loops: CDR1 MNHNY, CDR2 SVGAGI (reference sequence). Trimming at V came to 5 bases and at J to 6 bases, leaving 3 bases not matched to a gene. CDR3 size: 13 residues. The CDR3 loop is CASSTGTSNEQFF. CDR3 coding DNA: TGTGCCAGCAGTACCGGGACTAGCAATGAGCAGTTCTTC.

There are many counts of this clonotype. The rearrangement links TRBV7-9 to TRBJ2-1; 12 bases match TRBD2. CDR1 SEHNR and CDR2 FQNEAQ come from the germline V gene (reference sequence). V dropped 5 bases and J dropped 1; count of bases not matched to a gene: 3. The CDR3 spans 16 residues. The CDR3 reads CASSLGLAGSYNEQFF. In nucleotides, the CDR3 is TGTGCCAGCAGCCTCGGACTAGCGGGATCCTACAATGAGCAGTTCTTC.

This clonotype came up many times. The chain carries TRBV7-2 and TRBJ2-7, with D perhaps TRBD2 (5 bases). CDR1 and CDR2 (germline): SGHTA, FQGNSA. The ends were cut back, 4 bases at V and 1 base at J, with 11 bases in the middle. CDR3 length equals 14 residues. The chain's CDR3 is CASSSNSVSYEQYF. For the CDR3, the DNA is TGTGCCAGCAGCTCGAATAGCGTATCCTACGAGCAGTACTTC.

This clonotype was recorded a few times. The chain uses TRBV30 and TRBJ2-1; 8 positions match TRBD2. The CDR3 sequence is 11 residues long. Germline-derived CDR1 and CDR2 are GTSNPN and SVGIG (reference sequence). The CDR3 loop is CASGAVNEQFF. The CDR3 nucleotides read TGTGCTAGCGGGGCTGTCAATGAGCAGTTCTTC.

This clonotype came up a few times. CDR3: CASSLIAGDRQPQHF. The DNA for the CDR3 is TGTGCCAGCAGTTTAATTGCGGGGGATCGTCAGCCCCAGCATTTT. This chain connects TRBV12-3 or TRBV12-4 to TRBJ1-5; possibly TRBD1 for D (5 bases). Trimming cost V 2 bases and J 6 bases, with 14 bases left between them. There are 15 residues in the CDR3.

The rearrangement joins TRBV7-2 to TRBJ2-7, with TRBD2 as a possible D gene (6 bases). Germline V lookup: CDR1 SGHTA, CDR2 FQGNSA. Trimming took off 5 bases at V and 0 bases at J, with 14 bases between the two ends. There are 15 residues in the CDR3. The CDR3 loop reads CASSLSIAVSYEQYF. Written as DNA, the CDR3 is TGTGCCAGCAGCCTCTCAATAGCGGTCTCCTACGAGCAGTACTTC.

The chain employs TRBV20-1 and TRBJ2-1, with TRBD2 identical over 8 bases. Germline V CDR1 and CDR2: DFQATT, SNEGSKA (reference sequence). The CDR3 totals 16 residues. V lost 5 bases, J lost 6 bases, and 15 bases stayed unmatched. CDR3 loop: CSAPQLAEGPGNEQFF. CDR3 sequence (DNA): TGCAGTGCTCCTCAACTAGCGGAGGGGCCGGGCAATGAGCAGTTCTTC.

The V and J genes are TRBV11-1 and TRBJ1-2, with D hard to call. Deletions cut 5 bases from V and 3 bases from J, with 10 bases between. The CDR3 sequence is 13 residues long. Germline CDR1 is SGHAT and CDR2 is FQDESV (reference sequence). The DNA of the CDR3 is TGTGCCAGCAGCCCGGGGAGAGACTATGGCTACACCTTC. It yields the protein CASSPGRDYGYTF.

CDR3 sequence reads: CASSSGLAGWYEQYF. The DNA of the CDR3 is TGTGCCAGCAGCTCAGGACTAGCGGGTTGGTACGAGCAGTACTTC. The chain is built from TRBV7-2 and TRBJ2-7; TRBD2 agrees at 11 bases. Germline CDR1 reads SGHTA; CDR2 reads FQGNSA. The CDR3 spans 15 residues. The J segment lost 4 bases and the V segment lost 4 bases, leaving 6 bases of the junction unmatched.

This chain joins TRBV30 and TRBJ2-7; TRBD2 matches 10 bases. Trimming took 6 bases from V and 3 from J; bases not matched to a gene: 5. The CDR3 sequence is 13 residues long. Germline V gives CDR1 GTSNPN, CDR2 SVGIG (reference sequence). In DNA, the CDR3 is TGTGCCTGTAGACTAGCGGGTCACTACGAGCAGTACTTC. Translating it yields CACRLAGHYEQYF.